These 23 T cell receptor beta chains share one sample of origin, sequenced in a study of beta chain features in type 1 diabetes. Expressed TCRB transcripts were sequenced because the isolated RNA had all been reverse transcribed beforehand. TCRdb's copy holds only in-frame clones and misses some; the assay was immunoSEQ multiplex PCR. The data hold around 290,000 clones, with 8% observed a single time. The sequencing sample was made of central memory CD4+ T cells from blood. All receptors come from a woman aged 18-29 years in good health.

V usage is TRBV7-9 and J usage is TRBJ2-7; D gene unclear. CDR3 length: 11 amino acids. Germline CDR1 and CDR2: SEHNR and FQNEAQ (reference sequence). Trimming cost V 8 bases and J 4 bases, with 9 bases left between them. CDR3 protein: CASQLGYEQYF. Written as DNA, the CDR3 is TGTGCCAGCCAATTGGGTTACGAGCAGTACTTC.

V usage is TRBV4-3 and J usage is TRBJ2-3; D may be TRBD2 (6 bases). Trimming left V 3 bases short and J 0 bases short, with 16 bases between. Germline V CDR1 and CDR2: LGHNA, YSLEER. The CDR3 spans 17 residues. CDR3 sequence reads: CASSQASSGTSTDTQYF. CDR3 DNA sequence: TGCGCCAGCAGCCAGGCCTCCTCGGGGACTAGCACAGATACGCAGTATTTT.

The chain links TRBV15 to TRBJ2-7; weak D call: TRBD1 (5 bases). The CDR3 is 17 amino acids. Germline loops: CDR1 LNHNV, CDR2 YYDKDF (reference sequence). The V end was cut by 1 base, the J end by 2 bases, with 18 bases between. The DNA for the CDR3 is TGTGCCACCAGCAGAGCCCCTGTGGGCCCACAGGCCTACGAGCAGTACTTC. This sequence encodes CATSRAPVGPQAYEQYF.

This clone has a count of ten or more. The V gene is TRBV7-2, the J gene TRBJ2-7; tentatively, D is TRBD1 (6 bases). CDR3 length: 14 amino acids. Per germline, CDR1 SGHTA and CDR2 FQGNSA. V was cut by 4 bases and J by 7 bases, with 17 bases left in between. The CDR3 DNA follows: TGTGCCAGCAGCTCTTCCTACAGGGTCGGAGAGCAGTACTTC. Translating it yields CASSSSYRVGEQYF.

The sample holds many counts of this clone. The chain employs TRBV19 and TRBJ2-7; D might be TRBD1 or TRBD2, each matching 6 bases. The CDR3 sequence is 14 residues long. CDR1 and CDR2 (germline): LNHDA, SQIVND (reference sequence). Trimming removed 7 bases at V and 6 bases at J, with 19 bases between. CDR3 DNA: TGTGCCAGTACCATCTCGGGCAGGGGAGGCGAGCAGTACTTC. Translation: CASTISGRGGEQYF.

In its sample, this clone was seen a few times. The CDR3 sequence: CASKTGNTEAFF. The DNA of the CDR3 is TGTGCCAGCAAGACAGGGAACACTGAAGCTTTCTTT. The chain combines TRBV18 with TRBJ1-1; tentatively, D is TRBD1 (6 bases). Trimming pared 8 bases from V and 1 base from J, leaving 8 bases between. CDR3 length equals 12 residues. Germline V CDR1 and CDR2: KGHSH, LQKENI.

This clone was counted a few times. The chain couples TRBV28 to TRBJ1-6; weak D call: TRBD1 (5 bases). The CDR3 runs to 12 residues. Trimming took off 5 bases at V and 7 bases at J, with 6 bases between the two ends. Germline V gene data show CDR1 as MDHEN and CDR2 as SYDVKM. The CDR3 bases are TGTGCCAGCAGTCCAGGGAATTCACCCCTCCACTTT. Protein: CASSPGNSPLHF.

There are a few counts of this clone. This sequence joins TRBV7-9 and TRBJ2-2, with TRBD2 as a possible D gene (6 bases). The V end was cut by 0 bases, the J end by 7 bases, with 9 bases between. Germline assignment: CDR1 SEHNR and CDR2 FQNEAQ (reference sequence). This CDR3 contains 14 residues. The CDR3: CASSLAYSGGELFF. CDR3 DNA sequence: TGTGCCAGCAGCTTAGCGTATAGCGGCGGGGAGCTGTTTTTT.

This clone was counted between two and nine times. V is TRBV2 and J is TRBJ2-7; D remains ambiguous. CDR3 length: 12 residues. Germline V gives CDR1 SNHLY, CDR2 FYNNEI. The germline V and J ends were trimmed by 1 base and 6 bases, with 7 bases remaining between them. The CDR3 DNA sequence: TGTGCCAGCAGTGAAGGAAAGGTCGAGCAGTACTTC. It specifies CASSEGKVEQYF.

This sequence joins TRBV27 and TRBJ2-5, with D tentatively TRBD1 (6 bases). CDR1 and CDR2 (germline): MNHEY, SMNVEV (reference sequence). This CDR3 contains 13 residues. Trimming shortened V by 7 bases and J by 5 bases, and 14 bases separated the two germline ends. The CDR3 DNA sequence: TGTGCCAGCAAGTTTTGGGGGCGGGAGACCCAGTACTTC. Amino acids: CASKFWGRETQYF.

The chain is built from TRBV6-1 and TRBJ1-2, with unresolved D. Germline values: CDR1 MNHNS, CDR2 SASEGT. With 5 bases removed from V and 3 bases from J, the gap between germline ends came to 4 bases. CDR3 length equals 11 residues. CDR3: CASSPHYGYTF. DNA of the CDR3: TGTGCCAGCAGTCCCCACTATGGCTACACCTTC.

There are a few counts of this clone. The V gene is TRBV18, the J gene TRBJ2-5, with D perhaps matching TRBD2 (6 bases). Trimming removed 6 bases at V and 5 bases at J, with 22 bases between. This CDR3 has 16 residues. Germline-derived CDR1 and CDR2 are KGHSH and LQKENI. The CDR3: CASSTQSAGTTETQYF. CDR3 in DNA: TGTGCCAGCTCTACTCAAAGTGCGGGGACGACGGAGACCCAGTACTTC.

Only a few counts were recorded for this clone. The same CDR3 also results from other DNA sequences found in this sample. The genes are TRBV18 and TRBJ2-3; D remains ambiguous. The CDR3 has 14 residues. V lost 3 bases and J 1 base, leaving 8 bases between the germline ends. In germline, CDR1 is KGHSH, CDR2 LQKENI. The DNA for the CDR3 is TGTGCCAGCTCACCCCCCGAAGGCACAGATACGCAGTATTTT. Its translation is CASSPPEGTDTQYF.

This clone was counted many times. The V gene is TRBV5-6, the J gene TRBJ1-5; unclear D gene. The CDR3 has 15 amino acids. Germline V gene data show CDR1 as SGHDT and CDR2 as YYEEEE. V gave up 2 bases and J gave up 1 base, with 10 bases separating them. DNA for the CDR3: TGTGCCAGCAGCTTTCGACGGACCAGCAATCAGCCCCAGCATTTT. As protein: CASSFRRTSNQPQHF.

This chain uses TRBV28 with TRBJ2-4; maybe TRBD1 (6 bases). V shed 7 bases and J shed 3 bases, with 22 bases lying between them. This CDR3 has 17 residues. Germline V lookup: CDR1 MDHEN, CDR2 SYDVKM. CDR3 DNA sequence: TGTGCCAGCATTGAGATACAGGGTAGAGGAGGCAAAAACATTCAGTACTTC. Encoded protein: CASIEIQGRGGKNIQYF.

This clone was seen a few times. The chain carries TRBV19 and TRBJ1-2; the match to TRBD1 covers 10 bases. This CDR3 is built from 15 residues. V dropped 2 bases and J dropped 8; count of bases not matched to a gene: 8. Germline V gene sequence: CDR1 LNHDA, CDR2 SQIVND (reference sequence). In DNA form, the CDR3 reads TGTGCCAGTAGTATACGAACCGGGACAGGGGACGGCTACACCTTC. It translates to CASSIRTGTGDGYTF.

This clone came up a few times. The chain is built from TRBV7-3 and TRBJ2-5; 8 bases line up with TRBD2. This CDR3 is 18 amino acids long. CDR1 is SGHTA, CDR2 FQGTGA, per germline. The V gene end was trimmed by 2 bases and the J gene end by 2 bases; junction bases not matched to a gene: 13. The CDR3 sequence is CASSLDRRSGRRQETQYF. CDR3 in DNA: TGTGCCAGCAGCTTAGATCGACGGAGCGGGAGAAGGCAAGAGACCCAGTACTTC. The entire variable domain, with the rest obtained from reference TRBV7-3 and TRBJ2-5, is as follows: GAGVSQTPSNKVTEKGKYVELRCDPISGHTALYWYRQSLGQGPEFLIYFQGTGAADDSGLPNDRFFAVRPEGSVSTLKIQRTERGDSAVYLCASSLDRRSGRRQETQYFGPGTRLLVL.

Only a few counts were recorded for this clone. The V and J genes are TRBV5-1 and TRBJ2-3, with 13 positions matching TRBD2. This CDR3 is built from 17 residues. Germline V gene lookup returns CDR1 SGHRS and CDR2 YFSETQ. The ends lost 4 bases at V and 2 bases at J; junction bases unmatched: 7. Here the CDR3 reads CASSQQTSGGTTDTQYF. CDR3 sequence (DNA): TGCGCCAGCAGCCAACAGACTAGCGGGGGGACCACAGATACGCAGTATTTT.

The chain carries TRBV5-1 and TRBJ1-2; tentative D call: TRBD1 (6 bases). Trimming took off 5 bases at V and 5 bases at J, with 16 bases between the two ends. Germline lookup yields CDR1 SGHRS and CDR2 YFSETQ. The length of the CDR3 is 14 residues. CDR3 in DNA: TGCGCCAGCAGTCCAGGGGACACACCGTATGGCTACACCTTC. Protein product: CASSPGDTPYGYTF.

A few counts support this clone. CDR3 residues: CASGMWEGRSYNEQFF. The DNA for the CDR3 is TGTGCCAGCGGGATGTGGGAGGGCCGCTCCTACAATGAGCAGTTCTTC. The J gene is TRBJ2-1, the V gene TRBV27, with TRBD2 matching over 7 bases. Per the germline V gene, CDR1 is MNHEY and CDR2 is SMNVEV (reference sequence). After removal of 8 bases from V and 0 bases from J, the junction contained 10 bases not matched to a gene. This CDR3 region has 16 residues.

With respect to this clone: Other DNA variants within this sample encode the same CDR3. CDR3 nucleotides: TGTGCCAGCAGCTTGAACAGGGATCAGCCCCAGCATTTT. It translates to CASSLNRDQPQHF. V gene TRBV7-9 combines with J gene TRBJ1-5, with a weak D call TRBD1 (6 bases). This CDR3 contains 13 residues. From germline, CDR1 is SEHNR and CDR2 FQNEAQ (reference sequence). Trimming left V 3 bases short and J 5 bases short, with 8 bases between.

This clone was detected ten times or more. This rearrangement joins TRBV19 to TRBJ2-1; D might be TRBD1 or TRBD2, each matching 5 bases. Trimming shortened V by 5 bases and J by 0 bases, and 14 bases separated the two germline ends. The CDR3 contains 16 residues. Germline V gives CDR1 LNHDA, CDR2 SQIVND (reference sequence). The DNA of the CDR3 is TGTGCCAGTAGTCATACGGGGCGGAGCTCCTACAATGAGCAGTTCTTC. Encoded protein: CASSHTGRSSYNEQFF.

This clone came up many times. The V gene is TRBV7-9, the J gene TRBJ1-2; possibly TRBD1 for D (6 bases). Trimming cost V 1 base and J 4 bases, with 7 bases left between them. Germline V CDR1 and CDR2: SEHNR, FQNEAQ (reference sequence). The CDR3 covers 13 residues. For the CDR3, the DNA is TGTGCCAGCAGCTTAGGGACAGTCTATGGCTACACCTTC. This codes for CASSLGTVYGYTF.